These T cell receptor beta chains were read from a single sample in a study of T-cell memory formation after mild COVID-19. One entry per CDR3 protein, called by TCRdb with MiXCR from the 5' RACE reads. The sample shows fewer than 15,000 distinct CDR3 sequences, 12% of them seen only once. The sample taken for sequencing was PBMCs or a T cell subset sorted from them (not recorded which). The receptors here all came from an adult woman who had mild COVID-19 (a few samples of this study predate the infection). Cell type and time point are not known. Each CDR3 is given with its conserved first and last residue. A row's size may be missing; if present it is once, few, many or a size class.

many TRBJ2-7 TRBV15 CATSNPPSALVDEQYF
NA TRBJ2-7 TRBV21-1 CARKRYEQYF
many TRBJ2-7 TRBV19 CASSITGETWSYEQYF
once TRBJ2-2 TRBV28 CASRKTGRGFELYTGELFF
many TRBJ2-5 TRBV13 CASSVPTGDHQETQYF
NA TRBJ2-2 TRBV11-2 CASSQPGGPTGELFF
NA TRBJ2-1 TRBV6-5 CASSYSIVRTSVNEQFF
many TRBJ2-7 TRBV7-2 CASSEGLNMLEQYF
many TRBJ1-2 TRBV5-1 CASSPGLSSYGYTF
many TRBJ1-1 TRBV7-3 CASSLTSGNTEAFF
many TRBJ2-7 TRBV10-3 CAISETSSGAYEQYF
NA TRBJ1-3 TRBV7-8 CASSLAGGRAPYF
medium-sized TRBJ2-7 TRBV7-9 CASSLGPGRYEQYF
many TRBJ2-7 TRBV6-1 CASSEWAGGYYEQYF
many TRBJ2-2 TRBV9 CASSLDTGELFF
once TRBJ2-5 TRBV11-2 CASRKPGRAIQETQYF
many TRBJ2-1 TRBV6-6 CASKAGGYNEQFF
many TRBJ2-1 TRBV13 CASSSWRTYNEQFF
many TRBJ2-7 TRBV7-9 CASSWSIVTSGAYEQYF
many TRBJ1-1 TRBV27 CASSLRSGPEAFF
many TRBJ1-2 TRBV6-5 CASSRLTANYGYTF
many TRBJ2-3 TRBV29-1 CSVDPYSRADTQYF
many TRBJ1-2 TRBV4-2 CASSQGGQVYGYTF
many TRBJ2-7 TRBV6-5 CASSYSGAIYEQYF
many TRBJ1-1 TRBV29-1 CSVEAPGRWTEAFF
many TRBJ2-1 TRBV7-2 CASKKDSLNEQFF
NA TRBJ1-3 TRBV4-1 CASSQAGRGNTIYF
many TRBJ2-7 TRBV18 CASSPGTVSSYEQYF
once TRBJ2-3 TRBV12-3/TRBV12-4 CASSLGTSGADTQYF
many TRBJ2-7 TRBV19 CASSTHRSGEQSYEQYF
few TRBJ1-3 TRBV13 CASSQGGRKSSGNTIYF
many TRBJ2-2 TRBV29-1 CSVESGGANTGELFF
many TRBJ2-1 TRBV9 CASSVGADLSYNEQFF
many TRBJ1-1 TRBV27 CASSLGPLAEAFF
many TRBJ2-3 TRBV5-5 CASSFPTLAGGLTDTQYF
many TRBJ2-5 TRBV9 CASSVAPFSQETQYF
many TRBJ2-7 TRBV19 CASSGIRGSYEQYF
many TRBJ2-3 TRBV7-2 CASLPPSTDTQYF
NA TRBJ1-1 TRBV11-1 CASSSLYFEAFF
many TRBJ2-5 TRBV4-2 CASSQDVAGLGRETQYF
many TRBJ1-2 TRBV20-1 CSATEYDLGHGYTF
many TRBJ2-1 TRBV7-6 CASSSSTDRGNEQFF
many TRBJ2-2 TRBV7-3 CASSTTSGTPGELFF
many TRBJ2-7 TRBV2 CASSEGGHFYEQYF
many TRBJ2-3 TRBV11-2 CASSPGGLAGTDTQYF
NA TRBJ2-5 TRBV14 CASSRWRAGETQYF
many TRBJ2-2 TRBV18 CASSPGKLTGELFF
many TRBJ2-5 TRBV24-1 CATSDAGEGRETQYF
NA TRBJ1-6 TRBV15 CATSRGRRGAYNSPLHF
many TRBJ1-4 TRBV30 CAWSGGGEKLFF
many TRBJ1-1 TRBV29-1 CSVAWGDRGGAAFF
many TRBJ1-1 TRBV27 CASSPFETGGQMNTEAFF
many TRBJ1-1 TRBV20-1 CSARDSTAPNTEAFF
NA TRBJ2-3 TRBV7-2 CASSSTGNTQYF
many TRBJ2-7 TRBV12-3/TRBV12-4 CASSLTSRYEQYF
many TRBJ1-2 TRBV7-9 CASSLGQTRYYGYTF
NA TRBJ2-3 TRBV9 CASSVDGTGSSTDTQYF
many TRBJ1-1 TRBV7-9 CASSPYVLTGREAFF
medium-sized TRBJ2-1 TRBV6-5 CASSWGFSVNEQFF
many TRBJ1-5 TRBV20-1 CSARDWGTGDQPQHF